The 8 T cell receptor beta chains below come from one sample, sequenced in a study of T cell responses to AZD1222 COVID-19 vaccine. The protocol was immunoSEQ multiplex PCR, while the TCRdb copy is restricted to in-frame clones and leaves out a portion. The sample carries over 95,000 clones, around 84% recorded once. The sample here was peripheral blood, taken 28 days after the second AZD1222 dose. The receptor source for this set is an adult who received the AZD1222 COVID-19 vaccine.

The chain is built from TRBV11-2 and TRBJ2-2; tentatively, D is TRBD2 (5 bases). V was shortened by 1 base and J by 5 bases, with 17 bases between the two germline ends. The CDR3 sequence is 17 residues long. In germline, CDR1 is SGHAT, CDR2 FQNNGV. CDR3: CASSLGFGGSGTGELFF. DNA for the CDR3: TGTGCCAGCAGCTTAGGGTTCGGAGGCAGCGGAACCGGGGAGCTGTTTTTT.

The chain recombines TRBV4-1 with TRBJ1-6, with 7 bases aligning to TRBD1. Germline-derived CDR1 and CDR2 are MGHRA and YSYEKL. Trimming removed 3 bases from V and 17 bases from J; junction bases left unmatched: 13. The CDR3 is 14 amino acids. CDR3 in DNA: TGCGCCAGCAGCCACCGAGGGGGCCGGTTTTCCTTCCACTTT. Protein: CASSHRGGRFSFHF.

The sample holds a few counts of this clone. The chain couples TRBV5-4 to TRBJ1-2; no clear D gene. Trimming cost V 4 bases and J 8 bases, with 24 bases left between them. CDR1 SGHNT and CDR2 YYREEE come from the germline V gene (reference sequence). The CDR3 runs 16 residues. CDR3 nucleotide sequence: TGTGCCAGCAGCCCAGAGGTAGGGAGTGTGTTCCGGGGCTACACCTTC. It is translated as CASSPEVGSVFRGYTF.

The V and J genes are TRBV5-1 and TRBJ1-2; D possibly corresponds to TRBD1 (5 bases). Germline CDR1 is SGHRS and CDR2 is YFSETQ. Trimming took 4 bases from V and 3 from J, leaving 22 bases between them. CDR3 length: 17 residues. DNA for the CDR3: TGCGCCAGCAGCGGCAGGCGGGCCGGGGCATGGGACTATGGCTACACCTTC. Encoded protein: CASSGRRAGAWDYGYTF.

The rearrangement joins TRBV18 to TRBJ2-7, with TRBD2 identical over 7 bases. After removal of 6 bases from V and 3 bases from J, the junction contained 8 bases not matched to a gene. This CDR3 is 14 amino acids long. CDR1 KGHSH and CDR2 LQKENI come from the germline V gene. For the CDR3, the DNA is TGTGCCAGCTCGCCCGGGACTAACTACTACGAGCAGTACTTC. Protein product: CASSPGTNYYEQYF. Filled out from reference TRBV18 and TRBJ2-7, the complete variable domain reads NAGVMQNPRHLVRRRGQEARLRCSPMKGHSHVYWYRQLPEEGLKFMVYLQKENIIDESGMPKERFSAEFPKEGPSILRIQQVVRGDSAAYFCASSPGTNYYEQYFGPGTRLTVT.

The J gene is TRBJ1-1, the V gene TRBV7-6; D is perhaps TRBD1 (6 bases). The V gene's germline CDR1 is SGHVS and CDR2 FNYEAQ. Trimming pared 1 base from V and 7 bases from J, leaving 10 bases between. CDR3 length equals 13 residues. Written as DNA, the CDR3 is TGTGCCAGCAGCTTAGGGACAGAACGTGAAGCTTTCTTT. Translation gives CASSLGTEREAFF.

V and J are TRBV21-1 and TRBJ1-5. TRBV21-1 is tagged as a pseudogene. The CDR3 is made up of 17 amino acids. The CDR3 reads CASSKHEAMAINQPQHF. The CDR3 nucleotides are TGTGCCAGCAGCAAACACGAGGCGATGGCGATCAATCAGCCCCAGCATTTT.

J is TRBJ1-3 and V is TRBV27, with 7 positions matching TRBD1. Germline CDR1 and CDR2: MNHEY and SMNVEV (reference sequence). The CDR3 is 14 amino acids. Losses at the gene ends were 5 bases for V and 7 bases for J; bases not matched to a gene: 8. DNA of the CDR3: TGTGCCAGCAGTCCGACAGGGTTCGCGAACACCATATATTTT. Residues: CASSPTGFANTIYF.